This entry lists 9 T cell receptor beta chains sequenced from one sample in a study of blood T cells in healthy people across ages. Together with a sample-barcoded 5' primer, a J-beta primer mix was included in a second PCR lasting roughly 7 to 11 cycles. TCRdb called the 5' RACE reads again in MiXCR, with one record for every CDR3 protein. Found here are some 800,000 distinct CDR3 sequences, approximately 44% of them singletons; the top ten hold about a fifth. The source material was blood. These receptors originate from a man in his fifties or sixties in good health.

The gene calls are TRBV7-9 and TRBJ2-5; the D gene is possibly TRBD1 (5 bases). The CDR3 runs 13 residues. Between the trimmed V and J ends, which lost 7 bases and 5 bases, there was a span of 14 bases. CDR1 SEHNR and CDR2 FQNEAQ come from the germline V gene (reference sequence). The CDR3 reads CASNSQGSETQYF. The CDR3 nucleotides are TGTGCCAGCAACTCGCAGGGTTCGGAGACCCAGTACTTC.

This clonotype was found once. V usage is TRBV20-1 and J usage is TRBJ2-2; D gene unclear. With 5 bases removed from V and 1 base from J, the gap between germline ends came to 14 bases. Germline CDR1 reads DFQATT; CDR2 reads SNEGSKA (reference sequence). The CDR3 covers 15 residues. CDR3 region: CSAEKMDGNTGELFF. CDR3 coding DNA: TGCAGTGCTGAAAAAATGGACGGGAACACCGGGGAGCTGTTTTTT.

The CDR3 DNA reads TGTGCCAGCAGGGAGGACGATTCCCGGGGCTACACCTTC. This codes for CASREDDSRGYTF. The chain has TRBV25-1 and TRBJ1-2; no definite D call. V was pared by 6 bases and J by 8 bases, with 16 bases between. There are 13 residues in the CDR3. The V gene's germline CDR1 is MGHDK and CDR2 SYGVNS.

The chain is built from TRBV11-3 and TRBJ2-1, with TRBD2 matching 9 bases. This CDR3 is built from 16 residues. The germline CDR1 and CDR2 sequences are SGHNT and YENEEA. The V and J ends lost 4 bases and 6 bases, in that order; junction bases with no gene match: 10. CDR3 sequence reads: CASSSLSGGPGNEQFF. CDR3 in DNA: TGTGCCAGCAGCTCGCTCAGCGGGGGGCCGGGCAATGAGCAGTTCTTC.

This sequence joins TRBV11-1 and TRBJ2-2, with D unresolved. Trimming cost V 6 bases and J 6 bases, with 11 bases left between them. This CDR3 is 13 amino acids long. Germline V gene lookup returns CDR1 SGHAT and CDR2 FQDESV (reference sequence). The CDR3 DNA sequence: TGTGCCAGCAGAGGACGGCTATCCGGGGAGCTGTTTTTT. Translation: CASRGRLSGELFF.

A word on this clonotype: A much larger clonotype is one base distant, so this may be a read error. The chain has TRBV7-2 and TRBJ2-1; maybe TRBD1 (5 bases). In germline, CDR1 is SGHTA, CDR2 FQGNSA. The CDR3 length is 13 residues. The CDR3 spells CACSPQGLDEQFF. CDR3 DNA sequence: TGTGCCTGCAGCCCGCAGGGTTTGGATGAGCAGTTCTTC.

This clonotype was detected only a few times. The V gene is TRBV7-2, the J gene TRBJ2-3, with 9 bases aligning to TRBD2. Germline trimming cut 4 bases from V and 2 bases from J; bases unmatched to any gene: 13. This CDR3 is built from 18 residues. CDR1 and CDR2 (germline): SGHTA, FQGNSA. In DNA, the CDR3 is TGTGCCAGCAGCTCTCAGAGAGGGTTAGCGGGGGTCACAGATACGCAGTATTTT. The encoded protein is CASSSQRGLAGVTDTQYF.

The rearrangement joins TRBV7-2 to TRBJ2-1; 12 bases fit TRBD2. Germline trimming cut 1 base from V and 4 bases from J; bases unmatched to any gene: 8. Germline CDR1 SGHTA, CDR2 FQGNSA. CDR3 length: 18 amino acids. The CDR3 nucleotides are TGTGCCAGCAGCTTAGGGCTAGCGGGGGGGCCGCAGTACAATGAGCAGTTCTTC. As protein: CASSLGLAGGPQYNEQFF.

V is TRBV7-2 and J is TRBJ2-7, with TRBD2 identical over 10 bases. The DNA matches TRBJ2-5 better at its end, which makes the J call doubtful. Germline lookup yields CDR1 SGHTA and CDR2 FQGNSA. The CDR3 runs to 17 residues. The CDR3 loop reads CASKQASGSFGRETQYF. Written as DNA, the CDR3 is TGTGCCAGCAAGCAGGCTAGCGGGAGTTTCGGTCGGGAGACCCAGTACTTC.